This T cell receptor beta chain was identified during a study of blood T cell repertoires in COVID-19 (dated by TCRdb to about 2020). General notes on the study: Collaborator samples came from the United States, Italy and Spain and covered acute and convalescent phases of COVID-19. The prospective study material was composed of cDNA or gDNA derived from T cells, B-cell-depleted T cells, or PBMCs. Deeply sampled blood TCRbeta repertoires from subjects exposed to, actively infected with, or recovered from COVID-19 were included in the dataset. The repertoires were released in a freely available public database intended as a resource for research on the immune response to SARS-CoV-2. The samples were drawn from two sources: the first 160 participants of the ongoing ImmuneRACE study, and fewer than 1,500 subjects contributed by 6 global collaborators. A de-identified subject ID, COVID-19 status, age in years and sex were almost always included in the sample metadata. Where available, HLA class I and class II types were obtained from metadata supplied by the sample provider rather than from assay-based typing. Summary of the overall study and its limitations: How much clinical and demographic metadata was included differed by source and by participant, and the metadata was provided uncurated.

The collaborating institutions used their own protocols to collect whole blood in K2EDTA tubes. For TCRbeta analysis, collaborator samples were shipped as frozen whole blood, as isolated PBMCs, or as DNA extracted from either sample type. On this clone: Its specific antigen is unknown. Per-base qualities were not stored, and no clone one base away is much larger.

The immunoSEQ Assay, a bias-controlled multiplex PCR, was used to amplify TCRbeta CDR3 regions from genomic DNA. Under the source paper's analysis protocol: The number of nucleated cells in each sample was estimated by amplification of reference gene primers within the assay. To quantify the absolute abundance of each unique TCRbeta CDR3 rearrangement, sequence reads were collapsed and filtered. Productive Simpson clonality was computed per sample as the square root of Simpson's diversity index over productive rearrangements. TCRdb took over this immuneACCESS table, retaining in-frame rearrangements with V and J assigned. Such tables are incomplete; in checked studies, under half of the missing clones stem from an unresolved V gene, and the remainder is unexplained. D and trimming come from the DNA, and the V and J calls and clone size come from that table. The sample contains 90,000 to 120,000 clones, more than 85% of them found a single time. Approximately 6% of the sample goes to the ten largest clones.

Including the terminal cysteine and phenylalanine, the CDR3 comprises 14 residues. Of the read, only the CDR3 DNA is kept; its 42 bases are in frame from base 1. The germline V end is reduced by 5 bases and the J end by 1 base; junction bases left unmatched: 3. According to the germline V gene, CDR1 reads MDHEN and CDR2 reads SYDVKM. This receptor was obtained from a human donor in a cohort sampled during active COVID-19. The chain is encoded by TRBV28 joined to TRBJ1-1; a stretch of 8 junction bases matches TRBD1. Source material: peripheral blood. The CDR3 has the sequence CASSPGQGNTEAFF. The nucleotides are TGTGCCAGCAGTCCCGGACAGGGGAACACTGAAGCTTTCTTT.